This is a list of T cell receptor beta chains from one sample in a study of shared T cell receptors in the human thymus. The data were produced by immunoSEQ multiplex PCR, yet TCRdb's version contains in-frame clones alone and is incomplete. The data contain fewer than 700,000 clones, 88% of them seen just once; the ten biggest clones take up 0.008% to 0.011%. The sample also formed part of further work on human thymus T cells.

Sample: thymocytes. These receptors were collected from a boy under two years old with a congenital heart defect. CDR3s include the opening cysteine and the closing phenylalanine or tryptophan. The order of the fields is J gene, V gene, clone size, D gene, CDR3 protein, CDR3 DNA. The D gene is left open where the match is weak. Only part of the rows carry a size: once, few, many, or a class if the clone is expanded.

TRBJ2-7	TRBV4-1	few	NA	CASSPTESYEQYF	TGCGCCAGCAGCCCGACAGAGAGCTACGAGCAGTACTTC
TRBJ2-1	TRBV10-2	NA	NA	CASRPGGSSYNEQFF	TGCGCCAGCAGGCCGGGGGGCTCCTCCTACAATGAGCAGTTCTTC
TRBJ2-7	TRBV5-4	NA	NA	CASTHLTAAEGRDEQYF	TGTGCCAGCACCCATCTGACAGCCGCGGAGGGGCGGGACGAGCAGTACTTC
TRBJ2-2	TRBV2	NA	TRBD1	CASSEVGTAGELFF	TGTGCCAGCAGTGAAGTGGGGACAGCCGGGGAGCTGTTTTTT
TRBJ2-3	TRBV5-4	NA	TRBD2	CASSLPVGGGPSTDTQYF	TGTGCCAGCAGCCTTCCCGTTGGGGGAGGGCCTAGCACAGATACGCAGTATTTT
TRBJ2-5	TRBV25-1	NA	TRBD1	CASSESRDRVFWAQYF	TGTGCCAGCAGTGAATCCCGGGACAGGGTCTTTTGGGCCCAGTACTTC
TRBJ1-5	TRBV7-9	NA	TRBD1	CASSGGTGDQPQHF	TGTGCCAGCAGCGGCGGGACAGGGGATCAGCCCCAGCATTTT
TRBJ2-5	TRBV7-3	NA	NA	CASSLKAGETQYF	TGTGCCAGCAGCTTAAAGGCCGGGGAGACCCAGTACTTC
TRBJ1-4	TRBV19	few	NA	CASSRQNNEKLFF	TGTGCCAGTAGTCGACAGAACAATGAAAAACTGTTTTTT
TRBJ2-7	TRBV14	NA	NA	CASSTAGGTPYYEQYF	TGTGCCAGCAGCACAGCGGGCGGCACACCGTATTACGAGCAGTACTTC
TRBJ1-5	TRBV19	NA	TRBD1	CATAGQSNQPQHF	TGTGCCACCGCGGGACAGAGCAATCAGCCCCAGCATTTT
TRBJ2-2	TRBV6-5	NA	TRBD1	CASRQGTTGELFF	TGTGCCAGCAGACAGGGGACCACCGGGGAGCTGTTTTTT
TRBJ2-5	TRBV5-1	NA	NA	CASSKTHEQGAGETQYF	TGCGCCAGCAGCAAGACCCACGAACAGGGCGCCGGTGAGACCCAGTACTTC
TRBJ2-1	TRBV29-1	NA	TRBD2	CSTTRGSGRASESNEQFF	TGCAGCACCACTCGTGGTAGCGGGAGGGCCTCGGAGTCCAATGAGCAGTTCTTC